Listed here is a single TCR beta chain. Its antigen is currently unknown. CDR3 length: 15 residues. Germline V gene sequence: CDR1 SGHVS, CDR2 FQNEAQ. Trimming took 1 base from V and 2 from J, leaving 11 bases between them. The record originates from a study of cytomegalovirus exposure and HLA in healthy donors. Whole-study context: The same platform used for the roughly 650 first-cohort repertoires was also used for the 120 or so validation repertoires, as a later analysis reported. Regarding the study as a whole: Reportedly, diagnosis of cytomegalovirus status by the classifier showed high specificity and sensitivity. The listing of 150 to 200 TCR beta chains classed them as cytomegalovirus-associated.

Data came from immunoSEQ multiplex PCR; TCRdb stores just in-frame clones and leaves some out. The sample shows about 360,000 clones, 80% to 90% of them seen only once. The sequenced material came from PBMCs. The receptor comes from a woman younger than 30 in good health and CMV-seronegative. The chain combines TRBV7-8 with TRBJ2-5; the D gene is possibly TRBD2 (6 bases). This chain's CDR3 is CASSLGRGIQETQYF. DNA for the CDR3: TGTGCCAGCAGCTTAGGGCGGGGCATACAAGAGACCCAGTACTTC.